The 5 T cell receptor beta chains in this list originate from one sample, sequenced in a study of blood T cell repertoires in COVID-19. The data were produced by immunoSEQ multiplex PCR, yet TCRdb's version contains in-frame clones alone and is incomplete. This table holds some 260,000 clones, 80% to 90% found once. The sample consisted of PBMCs or T cells enriched from blood (not recorded which). These receptors were taken from a middle-aged man who had recovered from COVID-19.

This chain joins TRBV19 and TRBJ1-1; D ambiguous. This CDR3 region has 13 residues. V was clipped by 5 bases and J by 3 bases, with 10 bases between them. Germline V gene data show CDR1 as LNHDA and CDR2 as SQIVND (reference sequence). CDR3 bases: TGTGCCAGTAGTGCCATGCGGGACACTGAAGCTTTCTTT. The encoded protein is CASSAMRDTEAFF.

The chain employs TRBV28 and TRBJ2-7, with 7 bases that match TRBD1. V was pared by 5 bases and J by 3 bases, with 10 bases of the junction left unmatched. The V gene's germline CDR1 is MDHEN and CDR2 SYDVKM. The CDR3 extends over 15 amino acids. The CDR3 nucleotides are TGTGCCAGCAGTCGCTCCGGGACAGCCCTCTACGAGCAGTACTTC. Translation: CASSRSGTALYEQYF.

This chain links TRBV7-3 with TRBJ1-2; TRBD1 aligns across 8 bases. Losses at the gene ends were 5 bases for V and 6 bases for J; bases not matched to a gene: 8. The CDR3 runs to 14 residues. The germline V gene encodes CDR1 SGHTA and CDR2 FQGTGA. CDR3 sequence: CASSVGQGADGYTF. For the CDR3, the DNA is TGTGCCAGCAGCGTAGGCCAGGGGGCAGATGGCTACACCTTC.

The chain is built from TRBV7-2 and TRBJ2-2; tentative D call: TRBD2 (6 bases). CDR1 and CDR2 from the germline V gene are SGHTA and FQGNSA. Trimming stripped 5 bases from V and 1 base from J, with 11 bases between. The length of the CDR3 is 15 residues. CDR3 sequence reads: CASSTGLMNTGELFF. The CDR3 DNA follows: TGTGCCAGCAGCACGGGACTTATGAACACCGGGGAGCTGTTTTTT. Using reference TRBV7-2 and TRBJ2-2 for the parts outside the CDR3, the full variable domain is GAGVSQSPSNKVTEKGKDVELRCDPISGHTALYWYRQSLGQGLEFLIYFQGNSAPDKSGLPSDRFSAERTGGSVSTLTIQRTQQEDSAVYLCASSTGLMNTGELFFGEGSRLTVL.

V and J are TRBV4-1 and TRBJ1-2, with D perhaps TRBD1 (5 bases). Germline V lookup: CDR1 MGHRA, CDR2 YSYEKL. The CDR3 covers 15 residues. V lost 0 bases, J lost 3 bases, and 11 bases lay in between. CDR3: CASSQDRGRYYGYTF. The CDR3 DNA is TGCGCCAGCAGCCAAGATAGGGGCAGATACTATGGCTACACCTTC.